This T cell receptor (beta chain) was observed in a study of OX40 agonist ivuxolimab in advanced cancers. On the study more broadly: The mean age was approximately 56 years, ranging from 23 to 79, with approximately 83% of participants male. Three patients showed partial responses: one hepatocellular carcinoma and two cutaneous melanoma cases. The study's findings and limits: Expanded clones were, on average, more numerous among CD8+ T cells than CD4+.

Profiling relied on immunoSEQ multiplex PCR, and the TCRdb table lists in-frame clones only, not all of them. The table includes around 11,000 clones, around 80% detected once. Turning to this clone: The antigen is undetermined.

A history of autoimmune disease or systemic immunosuppression excluded patients. The V end was cut by 5 bases, the J end by 5 bases, with 18 bases between. CDR3 length equals 15 residues. Per the germline V gene, CDR1 is SGHNT and CDR2 is YENEEA. The V and J genes are TRBV11-3 and TRBJ2-5; no clear D. This material consisted of CD4+ or CD8+ T cells sorted from blood, taken in a trial of the OX40 agonist ivuxolimab. This receptor was taken from an adult with an advanced solid tumor such as melanoma, head and neck, liver or kidney cancer. The CDR3 sequence: CASSALSDHRETQYF. CDR3 coding DNA: TGTGCCAGCAGCGCCCTCTCGGACCATAGGGAGACCCAGTACTTC.